Sequencing of this TCR beta chain was carried out in a study of T cells expressing NK-cell markers. In the study overall: It was sorted CD3+CD56-NKG2C+, CD3+CD56+NKG2C- and CD3+CD56+NKG2C+ T cells that provided the TCR beta repertoires. Out of eight donors sequenced, seven tested HCMV-seropositive and the remaining one seronegative. Study results and limitations: Topping the CD3+CD56-NKG2C+ fraction as well were these clonotypes, in several donors.

Of note for this clonotype: The antigen is undetermined.

This CDR3 spans 15 amino acids. Germline V gives CDR1 LGHNA, CDR2 YSLEER. From its re-call of the 5' RACE reads, TCRdb lists each CDR3 protein once, without DNA. Its table lists 250,000 to 300,000 distinct CDR3 sequences. This receptor was obtained from a woman between 18 and 70 years old in good health. The sample consisted of blood T cells: a sorted CD56 or NKG2C T cell subset, CD4+ or CD8+ T cells, or bulk PBMC T cells (not recorded which). The chain joins TRBV4-3 to TRBJ2-4; TCRdb indicates TRBD2, and absent DNA this call remains unverified. CDR3 loop: CASSQGALAKNIQYF.